The next 10 T cell receptor beta chains were all read from a single sample in a study of blood T cell repertoires in COVID-19. Generated by immunoSEQ multiplex PCR, the TCRdb table keeps only in-frame clones and is missing some. The data contain 130,000 to 150,000 clones, roughly 90% of them singletons. Sequenced sample: peripheral blood. These TCRs come from an older man with acute or convalescent COVID-19.

The chain uses TRBV7-8 and TRBJ2-2, with D possibly TRBD1 on 6 matching bases. This CDR3 comprises 15 residues. Germline loops: CDR1 SGHVS, CDR2 FQNEAQ. With 6 bases removed from V and 2 bases from J, the gap between germline ends came to 13 bases. The CDR3 loop is CASRSRGGNTGELFF. In nucleotides, the CDR3 is TGTGCCAGCAGATCCCGTGGGGGCAACACCGGGGAGCTGTTTTTT.

V and J are TRBV5-1 and TRBJ1-2, with D perhaps matching TRBD1 (5 bases). The V and J ends lost 4 bases and 8 bases respectively, with 15 bases between them. Germline V gene lookup returns CDR1 SGHRS and CDR2 YFSETQ. The CDR3 extends over 13 amino acids. CDR3 sequence: CASSPRVGEGYTF. The CDR3 DNA is TGCGCCAGCAGCCCCCGGGTAGGGGAAGGCTACACCTTC. The whole variable domain, filled in from reference TRBV5-1 and TRBJ1-2, reads KAGVTQTPRYLIKTRGQQVTLSCSPISGHRSVSWYQQTPGQGLQFLFEYFSETQRNKGNFPGRFSGRQFSNSRSEMNVSTLELGDSALYLCASSPRVGEGYTFGSGTRLTVV.

The rearrangement uses TRBV5-6 and TRBJ1-1; D is unresolved. The CDR3 runs to 17 residues. CDR1 and CDR2 from the germline V gene are SGHDT and YYEEEE. V was pared by 1 base and J by 4 bases, with 20 bases between. CDR3 coding DNA: TGTGCCAGCAGCTTGCGACTTATTTCCCGCGGGTTCACTGAAGCTTTCTTT. It translates to CASSLRLISRGFTEAFF.

The CDR3 is CASSDEGRSNQPQHF. DNA for the CDR3: TGTGCCAGCAGTGATGAGGGCAGAAGCAATCAGCCCCAGCATTTT. This chain joins TRBV6-1 and TRBJ1-5; D unresolved. The V end was cut by 3 bases, the J end by 1 base, with 10 bases between. Germline CDR1 reads MNHNS; CDR2 reads SASEGT. The CDR3 is made up of 15 amino acids.

The chain joins TRBV4-2 to TRBJ2-5; TRBD2 aligns across 9 bases. CDR3 length: 17 residues. Germline CDR1 and CDR2: LGHNA and YNFKEQ. V lost 1 base to trimming and J lost 2 bases; unmatched junction nucleotides: 8. In nucleotides, the CDR3 is TGTGCCAGCAGCCAAGGAGCCGGACTAGCGCTACAAGAGACCCAGTACTTC. Protein sequence: CASSQGAGLALQETQYF.

The rearrangement uses TRBV28 and TRBJ1-3; 9 bases fit TRBD1. Trimming removed 4 bases from V and 4 bases from J; junction bases left unmatched: 5. The CDR3 extends over 15 amino acids. Germline values: CDR1 MDHEN, CDR2 SYDVKM. CDR3 DNA sequence: TGTGCCAGCAGTTCCCGGACAGGGGCCGGAAACACCATATATTTT. It translates to CASSSRTGAGNTIYF. The full variable domain, completed using reference TRBV28 and TRBJ1-3, is DVKVTQSSRYLVKRTGEKVFLECVQDMDHENMFWYRQDPGLGLRLIYFSYDVKMKEKGDIPEGYSVSREKKERFSLILESASTNQTSMYLCASSSRTGAGNTIYFGEGSWLTVV.

This chain links TRBV19 with TRBJ2-1; TRBD2 matches 8 bases. V lost 7 bases and J lost 5; bases outside the gene matches: 4. This CDR3 has 13 residues. In germline, CDR1 is LNHDA, CDR2 SQIVND (reference sequence). The CDR3 bases are TGTGCCAGTAAGGAGCGGGAGAACAATGAGCAGTTCTTC. Protein product: CASKERENNEQFF.

The chain is built from TRBV14 and TRBJ2-1; no definite D call. The CDR3 has 16 residues. CDR1 and CDR2 (germline): SGHDN, FVKESK. V was shortened by 0 bases and J by 12 bases, with 21 bases between the two germline ends. The CDR3 nucleotides read TGTGCCAGCAGCCAAGATCCGCTCCGTATTCCGTCCGGGCAGTTCTTC. Protein: CASSQDPLRIPSGQFF. Drawing the rest from reference TRBV14 and TRBJ2-1, the complete variable domain is EAGVTQFPSHSVIEKGQTVTLRCDPISGHDNLYWYRRVMGKEIKFLLHFVKESKQDESGMPNNRFLAERTGGTYSTLKVQPAELEDSGVYFCASSQDPLRIPSGQFFGPGTRLTVL.

This rearrangement joins TRBV25-1 to TRBJ2-3; 11 bases map to TRBD2. Germline V gene data show CDR1 as MGHDK and CDR2 as SYGVNS. J gave up 5 bases and V 6 bases, and 4 bases lay outside the gene matches. This CDR3 region has 14 residues. The CDR3 DNA follows: TGTGCCAGCAGGTTAGCGGGAGGGGTAGATACGCAGTATTTT. Amino acids: CASRLAGGVDTQYF.

This clone was detected only once. This chain connects TRBV12-3 or TRBV12-4 to TRBJ1-2; maybe TRBD1 (5 bases). Trimming removed 4 bases from V and 8 bases from J, with 11 bases in between. The CDR3 is 12 amino acids. The CDR3 region is CASSSGTAGYTF. CDR3 nucleotides: TGTGCCAGCAGTTCCGGGACTGCAGGCTACACCTTC.